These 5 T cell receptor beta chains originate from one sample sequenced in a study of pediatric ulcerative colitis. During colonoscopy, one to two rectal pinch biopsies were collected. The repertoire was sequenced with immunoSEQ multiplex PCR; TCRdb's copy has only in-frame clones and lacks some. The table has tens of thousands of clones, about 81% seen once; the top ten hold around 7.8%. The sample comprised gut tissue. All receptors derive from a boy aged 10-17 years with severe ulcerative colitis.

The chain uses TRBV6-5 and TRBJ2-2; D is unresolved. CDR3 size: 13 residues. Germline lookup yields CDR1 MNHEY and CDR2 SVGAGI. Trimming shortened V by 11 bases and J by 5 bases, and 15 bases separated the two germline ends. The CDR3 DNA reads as TGTGCCTCATGCCGCCTAGAGACCGGGGAGCTGTTTTTT. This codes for CASCRLETGELFF.

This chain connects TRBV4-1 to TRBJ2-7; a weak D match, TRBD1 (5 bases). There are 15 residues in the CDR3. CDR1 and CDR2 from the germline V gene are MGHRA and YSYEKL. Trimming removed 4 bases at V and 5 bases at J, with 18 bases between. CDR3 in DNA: TGCGCCAGCAGCCTCCTATCCGGGCAGGGCCACGAGCAGTACTTC. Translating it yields CASSLLSGQGHEQYF.

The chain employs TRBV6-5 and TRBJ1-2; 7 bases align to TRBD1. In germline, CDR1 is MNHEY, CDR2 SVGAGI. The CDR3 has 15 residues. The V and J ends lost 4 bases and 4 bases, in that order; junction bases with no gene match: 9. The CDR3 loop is CASSWGMGQFYGYTF. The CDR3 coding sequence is TGTGCCAGCAGTTGGGGCATGGGACAGTTCTATGGCTACACCTTC.

The CDR3 coding sequence is TGTGCCAGCACGCCGGGACAGGGTCTCAATGAGCAGTTCTTC. Translating it yields CASTPGQGLNEQFF. V is TRBV25-1 and J is TRBJ2-1; the match to TRBD1 covers 9 bases. Trimming took 7 bases from V and 6 from J; bases not matched to a gene: 7. There are 14 residues in the CDR3. Germline V CDR1 and CDR2: MGHDK, SYGVNS.

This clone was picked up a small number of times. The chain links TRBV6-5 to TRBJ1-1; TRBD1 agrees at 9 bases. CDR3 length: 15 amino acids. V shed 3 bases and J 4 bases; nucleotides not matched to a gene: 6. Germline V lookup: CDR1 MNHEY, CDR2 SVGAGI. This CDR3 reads CASSYTGQGATEAFF. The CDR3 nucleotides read TGTGCCAGCAGTTATACGGGACAGGGAGCCACTGAAGCTTTCTTT.